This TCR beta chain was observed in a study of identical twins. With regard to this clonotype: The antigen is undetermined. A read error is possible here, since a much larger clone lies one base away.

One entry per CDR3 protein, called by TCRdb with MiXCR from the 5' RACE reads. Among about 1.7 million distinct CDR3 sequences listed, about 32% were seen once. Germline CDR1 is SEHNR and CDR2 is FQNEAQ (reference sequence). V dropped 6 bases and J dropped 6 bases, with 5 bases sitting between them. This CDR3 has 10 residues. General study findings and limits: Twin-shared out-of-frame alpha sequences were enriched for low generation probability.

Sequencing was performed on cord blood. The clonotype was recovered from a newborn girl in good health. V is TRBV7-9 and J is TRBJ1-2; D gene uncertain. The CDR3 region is CASSVNGYTF. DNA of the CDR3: TGTGCCAGCAGTGTCAATGGCTACACCTTC.